This entry features one T cell receptor (beta chain) sequence. The data were obtained in a study of cytomegalovirus exposure and HLA in healthy donors. The PCR had 60 Vbeta and 13 Jbeta primers. Produced via immunoSEQ multiplex PCR; TCRdb's table is partial and in-frame only. The data contain roughly 100,000 clones, roughly 85% of them singletons. Sequencing was carried out using PBMCs. The clonotype was recovered from a man under 40 in good health and CMV-seronegative.

DNA of the CDR3: TGTGCCAGCAGCGGCGGCGGGGAGCTGTTTTTT. Translated, it gives CASSGGGELFF. The chain has TRBV9 and TRBJ2-2; D gene ambiguous. Trimming cost V 3 bases and J 7 bases, with 4 bases left between them. The CDR3 length is 11 residues. CDR1 and CDR2 from the germline V gene are SGDLS and YYNGEE. The full variable domain, in which reference TRBV9 and TRBJ2-2 provide the parts outside the CDR3, is DSGVTQTPKHLITATGQRVTLRCSPRSGDLSVYWYQQSLDQGLQFLIQYYNGEERAKGNILERFSAQQFPDLHSELNLSSLELGDSALYFCASSGGGELFFGEGSRLTVL.